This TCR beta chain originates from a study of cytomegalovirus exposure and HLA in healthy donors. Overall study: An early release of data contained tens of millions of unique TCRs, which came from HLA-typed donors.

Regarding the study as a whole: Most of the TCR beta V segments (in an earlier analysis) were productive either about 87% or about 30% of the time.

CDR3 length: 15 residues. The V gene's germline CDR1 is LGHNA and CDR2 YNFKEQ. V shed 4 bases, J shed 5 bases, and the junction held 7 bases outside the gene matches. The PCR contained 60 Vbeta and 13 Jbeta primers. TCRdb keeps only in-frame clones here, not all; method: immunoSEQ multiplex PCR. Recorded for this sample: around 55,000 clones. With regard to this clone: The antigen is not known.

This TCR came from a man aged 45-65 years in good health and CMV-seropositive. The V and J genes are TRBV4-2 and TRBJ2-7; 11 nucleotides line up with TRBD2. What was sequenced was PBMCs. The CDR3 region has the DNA TGTGCCAGCAGCCTAGCGACTAGCGGGGCCGACGAGCAGTACTTC. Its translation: CASSLATSGADEQYF.